One sample yielded the 8 T cell receptor beta chains listed below, sequenced in a study of beta chain features in type 1 diabetes. Sequencing targeted expressed TCRB transcripts, as all isolated RNA had been reverse transcribed. Sequenced by immunoSEQ multiplex PCR; TCRdb stores in-frame clones only, minus some. The table lists a few hundred thousand clones, 9.5% to 11% of them singletons. Sequenced material: naive CD4+ T cells from blood. These receptors came from a woman under 40 in good health.

This clone was counted a few times. This chain links TRBV2 with TRBJ2-1; 10 nucleotides agree with TRBD2. Per the germline V gene, CDR1 is SNHLY and CDR2 is FYNNEI. The CDR3 has 14 residues. Trimming took 4 bases from V and 9 from J; bases not matched to a gene: 6. The CDR3 region is CASSVSSGSVEQFF. CDR3 coding DNA: TGTGCCAGCAGTGTGTCTAGCGGGAGCGTTGAGCAGTTCTTC.

This clone has more than one count but fewer than ten. J is TRBJ2-3 and V is TRBV14; 10 bases fit TRBD2. The junction had 5 bases not matched to a gene; V was cut back by 0 bases and J by 5 bases. This CDR3 has 16 residues. Germline V gives CDR1 SGHDN, CDR2 FVKESK. CDR3 sequence: CASSQDWLAGVDTQYF. DNA of the CDR3: TGTGCCAGCAGCCAAGATTGGCTAGCGGGAGTAGATACGCAGTATTTT.

This clone was recorded a few times. V usage is TRBV30 and J usage is TRBJ1-2, with 7 bases fitting TRBD1. Germline V CDR1 and CDR2: GTSNPN, SVGIG (reference sequence). J lost 8 bases, V lost 0 bases, and 12 bases had no gene match. The CDR3 sequence is 15 residues long. For the CDR3, the DNA is TGTGCCTGGAGTGTCCCACACAGGGGCCGCGACGGCTACACCTTC. As protein: CAWSVPHRGRDGYTF.

Only a few counts were recorded for this clone. This chain joins TRBV27 and TRBJ2-5; TRBD2 agrees at 9 bases. Germline CDR1 reads MNHEY; CDR2 reads SMNVEV (reference sequence). The CDR3 is 15 amino acids. V gave up 4 bases and J gave up 5 bases; unmatched junction bases: 8. The CDR3 sequence: CASSYLAGSRETQYF. The CDR3 DNA follows: TGTGCCAGCAGTTACCTAGCGGGATCTAGGGAGACCCAGTACTTC.

The chain carries TRBV30 and TRBJ2-7, with 10 nucleotides matching TRBD2. The CDR3 is 13 amino acids. Germline CDR1 and CDR2: GTSNPN and SVGIG (reference sequence). The J segment lost 4 bases and the V segment lost 3 bases, leaving 3 bases of the junction unmatched. The CDR3 sequence: CAWRRTSGYEQYF. In DNA, the CDR3 is TGTGCCTGGAGAAGGACTAGCGGTTACGAGCAGTACTTC.

This clone occurred a few times. The chain recombines TRBV10-3 with TRBJ1-1; the match to TRBD1 covers 7 bases. CDR1 is ENHRY, CDR2 SYGVKD, per germline. The CDR3 runs to 14 residues. The trim removed 2 bases at V and 3 bases at J, leaving 3 bases unmatched. In nucleotides, the CDR3 is TGTGCCATCAGTGAGGTAGGGGGCGACACTGAAGCTTTCTTT. Its translation is CAISEVGGDTEAFF.

The rearrangement links TRBV5-4 to TRBJ2-5, with 9 bases aligning to TRBD1. This CDR3 has 15 residues. The trim removed 0 bases at V and 5 bases at J, leaving 5 bases unmatched. Looked up from germline, CDR1 is SGHNT and CDR2 is YYREEE (reference sequence). The CDR3 region has the DNA TGTGCCAGCAGCTTGGGGGGACAGGGAGGGGAGACCCAGTACTTC. It codes for CASSLGGQGGETQYF. Complete variable domain (other parts from reference TRBV5-4 and TRBJ2-5): ETGVTQSPTHLIKTRGQQVTLRCSSQSGHNTVSWYQQALGQGPQFIFQYYREEENGRGNFPPRFSGLQFPNYSSELNVNALELDDSALYLCASSLGGQGGETQYFGPGTRLLVL.

This clone was counted a single time. The rearrangement links TRBV5-8 to TRBJ2-7; weak D call: TRBD1 (6 bases). The CDR3 consists of 12 residues. Between the trimmed V and J ends, which lost 4 bases and 6 bases, there was a span of 11 bases. The germline V gene has CDR1 SGHTS and CDR2 YDEGEE. CDR3 residues: CASSPNRVEQYF. The CDR3, as DNA: TGTGCCAGCAGCCCAAACAGGGTCGAGCAGTACTTC.